These T cell receptor beta chains were read from a single sample in a study of cytomegalovirus exposure and HLA in healthy donors. Method: immunoSEQ multiplex PCR; TCRdb's copy keeps in-frame clones and lacks some. The sample holds 200,000 to 250,000 clones; around 85% are singletons and the top ten take 1% to 1.5%. Sequenced input: PBMCs. The origin of the receptors is a human donor in good health. The CDR3 runs from the conserved cysteine through the conserved F or W. A D gene is named only where the DNA matches it firmly. Only some rows state a clone size, as once, few, many or a class for expanded clones.

J: TRBJ1-1; D: TRBD1; size: NA; V: TRBV5-1; DNA: TGCGCCAGCAGCCCCGGGGACAGAACATTGAACACTGAAGCTTTCTTT; CDR3: CASSPGDRTLNTEAFF
J: TRBJ2-7; D: TRBD2; size: few; V: TRBV2; DNA: TGTGCCAGCAGTAGCGGGAGGGCTCGGCCCACCTACGAGCAGTACTTC; CDR3: CASSSGRARPTYEQYF
J: TRBJ2-5; D: NA; size: NA; V: TRBV4-1; DNA: TGCGCCAGCAGCCGGGGGGTAAGACAGAAAGAGACCCAGTACTTC; CDR3: CASSRGVRQKETQYF
J: TRBJ2-1; D: TRBD2; size: once; V: TRBV5-6; DNA: TGTGCCAGCAGCCGGACTAGCGTAGATGAGCAGTTCTTC; CDR3: CASSRTSVDEQFF
J: TRBJ2-7; D: NA; size: NA; V: TRBV12-2; DNA: TGTGCAAGTCGCTCCCCATTAGGGGAGGGGAAGAGCTCCTACGAGCAGTACTTC; CDR3: CASRSPLGEGKSSYEQYF
J: TRBJ1-5; D: NA; size: NA; V: TRBV30; DNA: TGTGCCTGGGCCCGCGGCACCCATAGCAATCAGCCCCAGCATTTT; CDR3: CAWARGTHSNQPQHF
J: TRBJ1-1; D: TRBD1; size: once; V: TRBV19; DNA: TGTGCCAGTAGCCTAGCCTCAGGGGGCAGCAACACTGAAGCTTTCTTT; CDR3: CASSLASGGSNTEAFF
J: TRBJ2-5; D: NA; size: NA; V: TRBV18; DNA: TGTGCCAGCTCACCAGGAGCGGAAGAGACCCAGTACTTC; CDR3: CASSPGAEETQYF
J: TRBJ2-3; D: TRBD1; size: NA; V: TRBV19; DNA: TGTGCCAGTAGGATCACCGGGACAGGGTCCACAGATACGCAGTATTTT; CDR3: CASRITGTGSTDTQYF
J: TRBJ2-7; D: TRBD1; size: NA; V: TRBV30; DNA: TGTGCCTGGAGGGACCGGGACAGGGGTTTCTACGAGCAGTACTTC; CDR3: CAWRDRDRGFYEQYF
J: TRBJ2-2; D: TRBD2; size: NA; V: TRBV7-9; DNA: TGTGCCAGCAGCTTCGATCGACTAGCGGGAAGAGTTGTCCGGGAGCTGTTTTTT; CDR3: CASSFDRLAGRVVRELFF
J: TRBJ2-3; D: NA; size: NA; V: TRBV7-9; DNA: TGTGCCAGCAGCTTTGGCGGGAGCACAGATACGCAGTATTTT; CDR3: CASSFGGSTDTQYF
J: TRBJ2-1; D: NA; size: NA; V: TRBV25-1; DNA: TGTGCCAGCAGTCGGCAGGGGGGCTGGGAGCAGTTCTTC; CDR3: CASSRQGGWEQFF
J: TRBJ1-2; D: NA; size: NA; V: TRBV10-3; DNA: TGTGCCATCAGTGAGGAGGGGGTCGCCTATGGCTACACCTTC; CDR3: CAISEEGVAYGYTF
J: TRBJ2-1; D: TRBD1; size: few; V: TRBV5-8; DNA: TGTGCCAGCACCTTCCGGGACAGGGTGTACAATGAGCAGTTCTTC; CDR3: CASTFRDRVYNEQFF
J: TRBJ2-3; D: TRBD2; size: NA; V: TRBV19; DNA: TGTGCCAGTCGAACTAGCGGGAGGGGAGATACGCAGTATTTT; CDR3: CASRTSGRGDTQYF
J: TRBJ1-2; D: NA; size: once; V: TRBV5-1; DNA: TGCGCCAGCAGCCCGGAGGGAGGGTCCGGCTACACCTTC; CDR3: CASSPEGGSGYTF
J: TRBJ2-1; D: NA; size: NA; V: TRBV11-1; DNA: TGTGCCAGCAGCTTAGTGGACTCCGAATTCAATGAGCAGTTCTTC; CDR3: CASSLVDSEFNEQFF
J: TRBJ2-2; D: TRBD2; size: NA; V: TRBV9; DNA: TGTGCCAGCAGCCCCGCCGGGACTAGCGGGGCCGGGGAGCTGTTTTTT; CDR3: CASSPAGTSGAGELFF
J: TRBJ2-7; D: NA; size: NA; V: TRBV19; DNA: TGTGCCAGCAGTGACGGACAGAGCTCCTACGAGCAGTACTTC; CDR3: CASSDGQSSYEQYF
J: TRBJ2-7; D: TRBD1; size: NA; V: TRBV29-1; DNA: TGCAGCGTTGGGTCCGGGACAGCGCGCTCCTACGAGCAGTACTTC; CDR3: CSVGSGTARSYEQYF
J: TRBJ2-7; D: TRBD2; size: NA; V: TRBV10-3; DNA: TGTGCCATCAGTGAAAGAGGGCTAGCGGGAGACAACGAGCAGTACTTC; CDR3: CAISERGLAGDNEQYF